A single sample gave rise to the 7 T cell receptor beta chains below, sequenced in a study of blood T cell repertoires in COVID-19. The assay was immunoSEQ multiplex PCR, and TCRdb's table has in-frame clones only and misses some. The sample holds around 80,000 clones, approximately 80% seen once. The sample comprised peripheral blood. The receptor source for this set is an elderly woman with acute or convalescent COVID-19.

The chain carries TRBV4-1 and TRBJ1-4; 7 bases align to TRBD1. Losses at the gene ends were 1 base for V and 5 bases for J; bases not matched to a gene: 4. This CDR3 has 15 amino acids. Germline CDR1 MGHRA, CDR2 YSYEKL. For the CDR3, the DNA is TGCGCCAGCAGCCAAGCCCGGGACAGAAATGAAAAACTGTTTTTT. Encoded protein: CASSQARDRNEKLFF.

CDR3 region: CASSQDRQAVGNSPLHF. DNA of the CDR3: TGTGCCAGCAGCCAAGATCGCCAGGCAGTAGGTAATTCACCCCTCCACTTT. The rearrangement links TRBV3-1 (or the pseudogene TRBV3-2) to TRBJ1-6; D unresolved. Trimming took 0 bases from V and 6 from J, leaving 15 bases between them. Germline V lookup: CDR1 LGHDT, CDR2 YNNKEL (reference sequence). The CDR3 extends over 17 amino acids.

This chain joins TRBV5-4 and TRBJ2-6, with D perhaps matching TRBD1 (5 bases). V lost 2 bases to trimming and J lost 2 bases, with 14 bases between them. CDR1 SGHNT and CDR2 YYREEE come from the germline V gene (reference sequence). The CDR3 sequence is 17 residues long. The CDR3 nucleotides are TGTGCCAGCAGCTTAAATCAGGGTTCAACTGGGGCCAACGTCCTGACTTTC. Protein product: CASSLNQGSTGANVLTF.

The chain recombines TRBV13 with TRBJ1-2; 8 bases fit TRBD1. V shed 4 bases, J shed 8 bases, and the junction held 15 bases outside the gene matches. The length of the CDR3 is 16 residues. The germline gives CDR1 PRHDT, CDR2 FYEKMQ (reference sequence). The CDR3 loop reads CASSYPIQGGAEGYTF. CDR3 nucleotide sequence: TGTGCCAGCAGCTACCCTATACAGGGGGGGGCAGAAGGCTACACCTTC.

J is TRBJ2-1 and V is TRBV5-1; 9 bases map to TRBD1. The CDR3 is made up of 15 amino acids. With 4 bases clipped from V and 7 bases from J, the junction kept 9 bases outside the gene matches. CDR1 and CDR2 from the germline V gene are SGHRS and YFSETQ. The CDR3 DNA reads as TGCGCCAGCAGCACCCGACAGGGGGTTCAAAATGAGCAGTTCTTC. Translation gives CASSTRQGVQNEQFF.

The chain carries TRBV19 and TRBJ1-1; D remains ambiguous. There are 15 residues in the CDR3. Deletions cut 5 bases from V and 0 bases from J, with 13 bases between. The V gene's germline CDR1 is LNHDA and CDR2 SQIVND (reference sequence). CDR3 bases: TGTGCCAGTAGTCTACGTTTAAAGATGAACACTGAAGCTTTCTTT. Encoded protein: CASSLRLKMNTEAFF.

J is TRBJ2-3 and V is TRBV7-2; 10 bases are shared with TRBD2. The junction had 11 bases not matched to a gene; V was cut back by 5 bases and J by 6 bases. This CDR3 contains 16 residues. Germline lookup yields CDR1 SGHTA and CDR2 FQGNSA. CDR3 residues: CASSQNLAGAGDTQYF. Written as DNA, the CDR3 is TGTGCCAGCAGCCAAAACCTAGCGGGGGCGGGGGATACGCAGTATTTT.